These 27 T cell receptor beta chains share one sample of origin, sequenced in a study of a mutant IDH1 vaccine in newly diagnosed glioma. What these receptors recognize is not known. Sequenced by immunoSEQ multiplex PCR; TCRdb stores in-frame clones only, minus some. The repertoire holds just over 80,000 clones, with 75% to 85% as singletons. Time point described: week 23, last vaccination. Vaccination comprised doses that each held 300 ug of mutant IDH1 20-mer peptide, plus topical imiquimod. The sample here was PBMCs, taken from a glioma patient whose treatment included an IDH1 peptide vaccine. Receptors were obtained from a man under 40 with glioma. Some clones in this sample may be carry-over from other donors' samples.

The chain employs TRBV9 and TRBJ1-5; D perhaps matches TRBD1 (6 bases). Trimming took 4 bases from V and 3 from J, leaving 11 bases between them. The germline V gene encodes CDR1 SGDLS and CDR2 YYNGEE. The CDR3 is 14 amino acids. CDR3 sequence: CASSPTGNNQPQHF. CDR3 nucleotides: TGTGCCAGCAGCCCTACAGGGAACAATCAGCCCCAGCATTTT.

The CDR3 protein is CASSISRGIETQYF. The CDR3 coding sequence is TGTGCCAGCAGCATTTCCAGGGGGATCGAGACCCAGTACTTC. This rearrangement joins TRBV28 to TRBJ2-5, with 7 positions matching TRBD1. The CDR3 is made up of 14 amino acids. V was pared by 6 bases and J by 5 bases, with 9 bases of the junction left unmatched. Germline assignment: CDR1 MDHEN and CDR2 SYDVKM.

J is TRBJ2-5 and V is TRBV28, with TRBD1 matching 8 bases. This CDR3 has 13 residues. Trimming at V came to 6 bases and at J to 0 bases, leaving 0 bases not matched to a gene. Germline V gives CDR1 MDHEN, CDR2 SYDVKM. The CDR3 loop reads CASRGQDQETQYF. In nucleotides, the CDR3 is TGTGCCAGCAGGGGACAGGACCAAGAGACCCAGTACTTC.

This sequence joins TRBV2 and TRBJ2-3, with TRBD2 matching over 10 bases. CDR1 is SNHLY, CDR2 FYNNEI, per germline. The CDR3 is 16 amino acids. The trim removed 7 bases at V and 2 bases at J, leaving 9 bases unmatched. The CDR3 loop is CASNLAGVRVTDTQYF. The CDR3 DNA reads as TGTGCCAGCAACCTAGCGGGAGTGCGGGTCACAGATACGCAGTATTTT.

The V gene is TRBV5-1, the J gene TRBJ2-2; TRBD2 matches 14 bases. From germline, CDR1 is SGHRS and CDR2 YFSETQ. The CDR3 runs 16 residues. After removal of 4 bases from V and 3 bases from J, the junction contained 2 bases not matched to a gene. The CDR3 DNA reads TGCGCCAGCAGCGCGGGACTAGCGGGAGACACCGGGGAGCTGTTTTTT. Translation gives CASSAGLAGDTGELFF.

The J gene is TRBJ2-4, the V gene TRBV4-2; TRBD1 is a possible D gene (6 bases). This CDR3 contains 16 residues. Looked up from germline, CDR1 is LGHNA and CDR2 is YNFKEQ. V was trimmed by 0 bases and J by 2 bases, leaving 11 bases between them. The CDR3 DNA reads as TGTGCCAGCAGCCAAGATAAGCAGGGGCCCAAAAACATTCAGTACTTC. Amino acid sequence: CASSQDKQGPKNIQYF.

This clone came up once. This sequence joins TRBV5-1 and TRBJ2-1, with D possibly being TRBD1 or TRBD2 (6 bases each). Germline V gives CDR1 SGHRS, CDR2 YFSETQ. Trimming removed 4 bases from V and 9 bases from J, with 14 bases in between. The CDR3 loop spans 13 amino acids. CDR3: CASSKRGASEQFF. CDR3 coding DNA: TGCGCCAGCAGCAAGAGGGGGGCCAGTGAGCAGTTCTTC.

This clone was detected only once. CDR3 region: CASRRGSDPNEKLFF. CDR3 nucleotide sequence: TGTGCCAGCAGGCGTGGTTCTGACCCTAATGAAAAACTGTTTTTT. The chain uses TRBV5-4 and TRBJ1-4; D not resolved. Trimming took off 5 bases at V and 3 bases at J, with 14 bases between the two ends. Germline V lookup: CDR1 SGHNT, CDR2 YYREEE (reference sequence). CDR3 length: 15 amino acids.

CDR3 residues: CASSPYTYTDTQYF. CDR3 in DNA: TGTGCCAGCTCACCGTACACGTACACAGATACGCAGTATTTT. The gene calls are TRBV18 and TRBJ2-3; D gene uncertain. This CDR3 has 14 residues. Trimming took off 3 bases at V and 2 bases at J, with 9 bases between the two ends. Germline V gene lookup returns CDR1 KGHSH and CDR2 LQKENI.

The chain combines TRBV9 with TRBJ2-7; D unresolved. Germline CDR1 and CDR2: SGDLS and YYNGEE. The CDR3 totals 15 residues. The germline V and J ends were trimmed by 0 bases and 0 bases, with 10 bases remaining between them. In DNA, the CDR3 is TGTGCCAGCAGCGTAGCTATGGAGAGCTCCTACGAGCAGTACTTC. Translated, it gives CASSVAMESSYEQYF.

The gene calls are TRBV6-5 and TRBJ2-5, with unresolved D. V lost 0 bases to trimming and J lost 3 bases, with 2 bases between them. The CDR3 length is 12 residues. Germline loops: CDR1 MNHEY, CDR2 SVGAGI. CDR3 coding DNA: TGTGCCAGCAGTTACTCGAAAGAGACCCAGTACTTC. It translates to CASSYSKETQYF.

The chain joins TRBV10-3 to TRBJ2-1, with no clear D. CDR1 and CDR2 (germline): ENHRY, SYGVKD. Trimming shortened V by 6 bases and J by 5 bases, and 11 bases separated the two germline ends. This CDR3 spans 13 amino acids. CDR3 DNA: TGTGCCATCAGACTCACCAGCGACAATGAGCAGTTCTTC. Protein sequence: CAIRLTSDNEQFF.

This chain connects TRBV6-1 to TRBJ1-1, with D unclear. CDR3 length: 11 residues. V lost 7 bases and J lost 8, with 11 bases in between. The V gene's germline CDR1 is MNHNS and CDR2 SASEGT. CDR3 nucleotides: TGTGCCAGCAACCTTTTCAGAGAAGCTTTCTTT. This codes for CASNLFREAFF.

The J gene is TRBJ1-1, the V gene TRBV18; D is unresolved. Germline V lookup: CDR1 KGHSH, CDR2 LQKENI. The CDR3 has 13 amino acids. The V and J ends lost 6 bases and 1 base respectively, with 9 bases between them. As DNA, the CDR3 is TGTGCCAGCTCTCCCGGATCGAACACTGAAGCTTTCTTT. This sequence encodes CASSPGSNTEAFF.

V usage is TRBV7-2 and J usage is TRBJ2-5; the D call may be TRBD1 or TRBD2 (5 bases each). The V end lost 5 bases, the J end lost 11 bases, and 12 bases lay between the germline ends. The CDR3 loop spans 11 amino acids. Germline V gene data show CDR1 as SGHTA and CDR2 as FQGNSA. The CDR3 DNA reads as TGTGCCAGCAGCCACGAAGAGGGGCAGTACTTC. Amino acids: CASSHEEGQYF.

The genes are TRBV20-1 and TRBJ1-1, with unresolved D. The germline V gene has CDR1 DFQATT and CDR2 SNEGSKA (reference sequence). This CDR3 has 11 residues. The V gene lost 4 bases and the J gene lost 8 bases, with 11 bases spanning the gap. CDR3 residues: CSAIRALEAFF. The CDR3, as DNA: TGCAGTGCTATAAGAGCGCTCGAAGCTTTCTTT.

This chain links TRBV19 with TRBJ1-2; no reliable D call. CDR1 is LNHDA and CDR2 is SQIVND in the germline V gene (reference sequence). The CDR3 covers 12 residues. V lost 5 bases and J 4 bases, leaving 8 bases between the germline ends. CDR3 amino acids: CASSLRSYGYTF. The CDR3 region has the DNA TGTGCCAGTAGTCTCCGCTCCTATGGCTACACCTTC.

J is TRBJ1-1 and V is TRBV28; 8 bases agree with TRBD1. V lost 7 bases, J lost 5 bases, and 6 bases stayed unmatched. CDR1 is MDHEN and CDR2 is SYDVKM in the germline V gene. There are 13 residues in the CDR3. In DNA, the CDR3 is TGTGCCAGCACCCAGGGGGCGCCTACTGAAGCTTTCTTT. It yields the protein CASTQGAPTEAFF.

The V gene is TRBV10-2, the J gene TRBJ1-3; D gene uncertain. The length of the CDR3 is 11 residues. Looked up from germline, CDR1 is WSHSY and CDR2 is SAAADI. Deletions cut 8 bases from V and 2 bases from J, with 4 bases between. The CDR3 is CASGTGNTIYF. The CDR3 DNA follows: TGCGCCAGCGGAACTGGAAACACCATATATTTT.

The chain carries TRBV2 and TRBJ1-2; 9 positions agree with TRBD1. This CDR3 region has 14 residues. Germline CDR1 is SNHLY and CDR2 is FYNNEI. V gave up 6 bases and J gave up 6 bases; unmatched junction bases: 8. CDR3 protein: CASRRQGVEDGYTF. As DNA, the CDR3 is TGTGCCAGCAGACGACAGGGGGTGGAGGATGGCTACACCTTC.

The rearrangement uses TRBV4-1 and TRBJ1-4; D not resolved. The CDR3 covers 15 residues. Germline V gives CDR1 MGHRA, CDR2 YSYEKL. V lost 4 bases and J lost 3, with 12 bases in between. CDR3 bases: TGCGCCAGCAGCCCCCATGGGCCGGCTAATGAAAAACTGTTTTTT. Its protein is CASSPHGPANEKLFF.

The DNA for the CDR3 is TGTGCCAGTAGTAAGACAGGGCCTCGGAACACTGAAGCTTTCTTT. This gives the protein CASSKTGPRNTEAFF. The chain couples TRBV19 to TRBJ1-1; TRBD1 aligns across 7 bases. Germline CDR1 and CDR2: LNHDA and SQIVND (reference sequence). The CDR3 extends over 15 amino acids. The V and J ends lost 4 bases and 1 base, in that order; junction bases with no gene match: 6.

With regard to this clone: Additional DNA sequences in this sample encode the identical CDR3. The rearrangement uses TRBV5-4 and TRBJ2-1, with D perhaps matching TRBD2 (5 bases). This CDR3 contains 11 residues. CDR1 and CDR2 (germline): SGHNT, YYREEE (reference sequence). Deletions cut 4 bases from V and 13 bases from J, with 12 bases between. In nucleotides, the CDR3 is TGTGCCAGCAGCCTACGGGGAGAACAGTTCTTC. Translated, it gives CASSLRGEQFF.

V and J are TRBV27 and TRBJ2-7; D ambiguous. This CDR3 is 15 amino acids long. V lost 0 bases, J lost 3 bases, and 12 bases lay in between. Germline V gene sequence: CDR1 MNHEY, CDR2 SMNVEV (reference sequence). The CDR3 DNA reads as TGTGCCAGCAGTTTATCCCCCGGGCGAAGCTACGAGCAGTACTTC. This translates into CASSLSPGRSYEQYF.

This clone was detected once. Here the CDR3 reads CASSAGQGASGSEAFF. The CDR3, as DNA: TGCGCCAGCAGCGCCGGACAGGGGGCGAGCGGATCTGAAGCTTTCTTT. This chain links TRBV5-1 with TRBJ1-1; TRBD1 matches at 11 bases. Germline V gene data show CDR1 as SGHRS and CDR2 as YFSETQ. This CDR3 has 16 amino acids. V dropped 4 bases and J dropped 6; count of bases not matched to a gene: 11.

The chain couples TRBV5-4 to TRBJ2-5; the match to TRBD2 covers 8 bases. V lost 10 bases and J lost 3; bases outside the gene matches: 8. The CDR3 has 13 residues. The V gene's germline CDR1 is SGHNT and CDR2 YYREEE (reference sequence). CDR3 in amino acids: CAVKSGGEETQYF. The CDR3 nucleotides are TGTGCCGTCAAGTCCGGGGGGGAAGAGACCCAGTACTTC. The whole variable domain, filled in from reference TRBV5-4 and TRBJ2-5, reads ETGVTQSPTHLIKTRGQQVTLRCSSQSGHNTVSWYQQALGQGPQFIFQYYREEENGRGNFPPRFSGLQFPNYSSELNVNALELDDSALYLCAVKSGGEETQYFGPGTRLLVL.

The chain employs TRBV7-2 and TRBJ2-1; D not resolved. The V gene's germline CDR1 is SGHTA and CDR2 FQGNSA. The CDR3 is made up of 13 amino acids. The V end was cut by 1 base, the J end by 9 bases, with 10 bases between. The CDR3 loop reads CASSLVSVGEQFF. CDR3 DNA: TGTGCCAGCAGCTTAGTATCAGTGGGTGAGCAGTTCTTC.